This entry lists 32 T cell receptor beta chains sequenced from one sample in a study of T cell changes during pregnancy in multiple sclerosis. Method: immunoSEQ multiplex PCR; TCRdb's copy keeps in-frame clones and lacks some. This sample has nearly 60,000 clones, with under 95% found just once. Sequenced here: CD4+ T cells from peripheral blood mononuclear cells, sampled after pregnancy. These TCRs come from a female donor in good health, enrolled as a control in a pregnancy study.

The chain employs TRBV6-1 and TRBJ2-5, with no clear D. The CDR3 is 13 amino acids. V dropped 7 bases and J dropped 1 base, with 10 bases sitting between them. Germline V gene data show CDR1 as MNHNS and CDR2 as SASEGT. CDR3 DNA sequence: TGTGCCAGCACTCTAGTGGGCCAAGAGACCCAGTACTTC. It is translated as CASTLVGQETQYF.

CDR3 sequence reads: CASSLTGVSGNTIYF. The CDR3 DNA follows: TGTGCCAGCAGCCTAACAGGGGTGAGCGGAAACACCATATATTTT. The rearrangement uses TRBV7-2 and TRBJ1-3; 7 bases agree with TRBD1. This CDR3 region has 15 residues. The germline V gene has CDR1 SGHTA and CDR2 FQGNSA. The J segment lost 4 bases and the V segment lost 5 bases, leaving 8 bases of the junction unmatched.

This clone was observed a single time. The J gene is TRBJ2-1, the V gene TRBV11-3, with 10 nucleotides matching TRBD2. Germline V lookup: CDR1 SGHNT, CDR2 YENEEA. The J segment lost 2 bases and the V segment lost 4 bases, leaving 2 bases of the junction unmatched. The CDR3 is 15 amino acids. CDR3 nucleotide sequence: TGTGCCAGCAGCTCCCTAGCGGGGGCCTACAATGAGCAGTTCTTC. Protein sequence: CASSSLAGAYNEQFF. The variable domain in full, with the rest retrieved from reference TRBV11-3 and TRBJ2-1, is EAGVVQSPRYKIIEKKQPVAFWCNPISGHNTLYWYLQNLGQGPELLIRYENEEAVDDSQLPKDRFSAERLKGVDSTLKIQPAELGDSAVYLCASSSLAGAYNEQFFGPGTRLTVL.

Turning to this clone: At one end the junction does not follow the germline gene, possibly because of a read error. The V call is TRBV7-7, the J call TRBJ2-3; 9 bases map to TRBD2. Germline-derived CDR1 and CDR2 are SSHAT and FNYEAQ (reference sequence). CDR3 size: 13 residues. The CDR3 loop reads CASSLAGVRGQYF. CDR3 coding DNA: TGTGCTAGCAGCTTAGCGGGAGTACGGGGGCAGTATTTT. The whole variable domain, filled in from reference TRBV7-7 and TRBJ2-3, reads GAGVSQSPRYKVTKRGQDVTLRCDPISSHATLYWYQQALGQGPEFLTYFNYEAQPDKSGLPSDRFSAERPEGSISTLTIQRTEQRDSAMYRCASSLAGVRGQYFGPGTRLTVL.

The CDR3 sequence: CAWSAGGRETQYF. CDR3 DNA sequence: TGTGCCTGGTCGGCGGGGGGGCGTGAGACCCAGTACTTC. This chain connects TRBV30 to TRBJ2-5; TRBD2 matches 9 bases. The CDR3 consists of 13 residues. Germline-derived CDR1 and CDR2 are GTSNPN and SVGIG (reference sequence). V was clipped by 5 bases and J by 5 bases; unmatched bases: 6. The entire variable domain, with the rest obtained from reference TRBV30 and TRBJ2-5, is as follows: SQTIHQWPATLVQPVGSPLSLECTVEGTSNPNLYWYRQAAGRGLQLLFYSVGIGQISSEVPQNLSASRPQDRQFILSSKKLLLSDSGFYLCAWSAGGRETQYFGPGTRLLVL.

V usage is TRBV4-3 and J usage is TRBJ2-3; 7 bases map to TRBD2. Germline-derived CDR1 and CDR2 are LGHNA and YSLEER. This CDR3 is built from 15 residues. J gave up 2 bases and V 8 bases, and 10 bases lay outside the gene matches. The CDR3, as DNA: TGCGCCAGCCGGAGGGAGGGAGCGGCCACAGATACGCAGTATTTT. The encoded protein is CASRREGAATDTQYF.

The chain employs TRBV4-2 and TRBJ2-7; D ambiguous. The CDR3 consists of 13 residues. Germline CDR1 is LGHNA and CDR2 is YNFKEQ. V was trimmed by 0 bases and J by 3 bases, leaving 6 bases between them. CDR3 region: CASSQDQIYEQYF. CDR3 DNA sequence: TGTGCCAGCAGCCAAGATCAGATCTACGAGCAGTACTTC.

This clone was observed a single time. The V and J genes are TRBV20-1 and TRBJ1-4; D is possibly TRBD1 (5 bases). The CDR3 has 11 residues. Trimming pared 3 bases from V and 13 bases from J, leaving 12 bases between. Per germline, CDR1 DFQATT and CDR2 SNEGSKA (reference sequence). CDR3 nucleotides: TGCAGTGCTAGTAGGGGTTTAGGACTGTTTTTT. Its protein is CSASRGLGLFF.

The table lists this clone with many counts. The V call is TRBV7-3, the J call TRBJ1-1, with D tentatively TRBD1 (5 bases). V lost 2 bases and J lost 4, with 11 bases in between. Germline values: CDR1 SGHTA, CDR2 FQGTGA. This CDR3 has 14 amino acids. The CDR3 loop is CASSLSQGGTEAFF. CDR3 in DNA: TGTGCCAGCAGCTTATCCCAGGGAGGCACTGAAGCTTTCTTT.

The CDR3 region is CSVEVGADTEAFF. CDR3 nucleotides: TGCAGCGTTGAAGTGGGGGCGGACACTGAAGCTTTCTTT. The chain recombines TRBV29-1 with TRBJ1-1, with D possibly being TRBD1 (6 bases). V gave up 1 base and J gave up 3 bases, with 9 bases separating them. Germline CDR1 and CDR2: SQVTM and ANQGSEA. The CDR3 has 13 amino acids.

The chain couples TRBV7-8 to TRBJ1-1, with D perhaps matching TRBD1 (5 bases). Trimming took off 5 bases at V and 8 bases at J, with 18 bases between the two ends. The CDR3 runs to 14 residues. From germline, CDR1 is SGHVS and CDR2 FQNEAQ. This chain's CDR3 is CASSLPSRGAEAFF. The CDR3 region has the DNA TGTGCCAGCAGCCTACCCTCCCGCGGGGCCGAAGCTTTCTTT.

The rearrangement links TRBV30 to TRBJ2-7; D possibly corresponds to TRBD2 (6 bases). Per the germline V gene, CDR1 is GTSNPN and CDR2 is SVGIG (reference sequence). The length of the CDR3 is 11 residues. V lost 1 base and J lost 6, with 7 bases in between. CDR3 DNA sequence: TGTGCCTGGAGTGCCGGGGGCGAGCAGTACTTC. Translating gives CAWSAGGEQYF. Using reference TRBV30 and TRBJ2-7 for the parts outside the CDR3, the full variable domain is SQTIHQWPATLVQPVGSPLSLECTVEGTSNPNLYWYRQAAGRGLQLLFYSVGIGQISSEVPQNLSASRPQDRQFILSSKKLLLSDSGFYLCAWSAGGEQYFGPGTRLTVT.

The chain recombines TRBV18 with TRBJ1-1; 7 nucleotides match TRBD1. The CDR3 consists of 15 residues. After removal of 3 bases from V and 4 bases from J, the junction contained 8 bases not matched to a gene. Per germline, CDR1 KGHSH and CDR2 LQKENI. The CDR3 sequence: CASSPMTGKGTEAFF. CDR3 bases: TGTGCCAGCTCACCTATGACAGGGAAGGGCACTGAAGCTTTCTTT.

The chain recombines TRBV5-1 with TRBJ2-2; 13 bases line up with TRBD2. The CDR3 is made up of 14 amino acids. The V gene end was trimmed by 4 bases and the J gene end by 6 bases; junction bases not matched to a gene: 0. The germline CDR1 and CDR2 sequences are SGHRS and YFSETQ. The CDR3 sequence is CASSGLAGAGELFF. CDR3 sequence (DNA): TGCGCCAGCAGCGGACTAGCGGGGGCCGGGGAGCTGTTTTTT.

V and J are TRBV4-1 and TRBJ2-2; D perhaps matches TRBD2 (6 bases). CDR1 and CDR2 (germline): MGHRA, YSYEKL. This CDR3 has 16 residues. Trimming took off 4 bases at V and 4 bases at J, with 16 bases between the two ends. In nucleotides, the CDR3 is TGCGCCAGCAGCCGTCACGGGGGATCGGGCACCGGGGAGCTGTTTTTT. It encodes CASSRHGGSGTGELFF.

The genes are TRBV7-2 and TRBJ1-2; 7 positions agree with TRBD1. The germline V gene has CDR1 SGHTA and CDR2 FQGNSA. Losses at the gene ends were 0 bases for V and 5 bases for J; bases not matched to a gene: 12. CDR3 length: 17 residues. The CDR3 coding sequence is TGTGCCAGCAGCTTAGCGCCGAACCCGGGACAGCAATATGGCTACACCTTC. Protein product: CASSLAPNPGQQYGYTF.

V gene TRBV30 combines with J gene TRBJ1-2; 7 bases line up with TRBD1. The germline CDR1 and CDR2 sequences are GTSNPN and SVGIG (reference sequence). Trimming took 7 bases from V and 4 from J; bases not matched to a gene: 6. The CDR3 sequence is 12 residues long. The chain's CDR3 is CALAGQTYGYTF. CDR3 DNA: TGTGCCTTGGCGGGACAGACCTATGGCTACACCTTC. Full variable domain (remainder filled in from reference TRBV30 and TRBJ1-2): SQTIHQWPATLVQPVGSPLSLECTVEGTSNPNLYWYRQAAGRGLQLLFYSVGIGQISSEVPQNLSASRPQDRQFILSSKKLLLSDSGFYLCALAGQTYGYTFGSGTRLTVV.

This CDR3 reads CAWSVLGTTEAFF. The CDR3 DNA follows: TGTGCCTGGAGTGTACTCGGTACCACTGAAGCTTTCTTT. The chain is built from TRBV30 and TRBJ1-1; D unclear. The germline gives CDR1 GTSNPN, CDR2 SVGIG (reference sequence). V was trimmed by 0 bases and J by 4 bases, leaving 9 bases between them. The CDR3 spans 13 residues.

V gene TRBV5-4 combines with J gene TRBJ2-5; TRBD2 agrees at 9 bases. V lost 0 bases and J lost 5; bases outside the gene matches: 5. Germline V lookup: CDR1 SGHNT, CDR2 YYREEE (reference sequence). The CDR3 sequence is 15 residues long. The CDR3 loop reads CASSLDAGGLETQYF. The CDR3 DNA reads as TGTGCCAGCAGCTTGGACGCGGGGGGGCTTGAGACCCAGTACTTC.

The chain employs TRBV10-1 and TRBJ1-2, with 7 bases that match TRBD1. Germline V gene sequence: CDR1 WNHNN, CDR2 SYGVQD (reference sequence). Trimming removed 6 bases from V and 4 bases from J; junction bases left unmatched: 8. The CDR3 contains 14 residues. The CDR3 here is CASSDGTVLYGYTF. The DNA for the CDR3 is TGCGCCAGCAGCGACGGGACAGTACTCTATGGCTACACCTTC.

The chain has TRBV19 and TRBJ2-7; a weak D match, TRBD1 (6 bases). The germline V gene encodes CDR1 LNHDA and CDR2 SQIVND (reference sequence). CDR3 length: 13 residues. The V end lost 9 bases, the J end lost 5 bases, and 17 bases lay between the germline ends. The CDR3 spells CASGTPQIHEQYF. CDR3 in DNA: TGTGCCAGCGGGACACCACAAATCCACGAGCAGTACTTC.

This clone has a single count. The CDR3 region has the DNA TGTGCCAGCAGCGGTGACAGGTTCCCAGATACGCAGTATTTT. This sequence encodes CASSGDRFPDTQYF. This chain uses TRBV9 with TRBJ2-3, with D tentatively TRBD1 (6 bases). The CDR3 loop spans 14 amino acids. V shed 3 bases and J shed 4 bases, with 12 bases lying between them. In germline, CDR1 is SGDLS, CDR2 YYNGEE.

The CDR3 loop is CASSSLTGPTRVNTEAFF. The CDR3 region has the DNA TGTGCCAGCAGTTCCCTGACAGGTCCTACGAGGGTGAACACTGAAGCTTTCTTT. V is TRBV27 and J is TRBJ1-1; tentatively, D is TRBD1 (6 bases). Germline values: CDR1 MNHEY, CDR2 SMNVEV (reference sequence). This CDR3 contains 18 residues. Trimming cost V 4 bases and J 0 bases, with 21 bases left between them.

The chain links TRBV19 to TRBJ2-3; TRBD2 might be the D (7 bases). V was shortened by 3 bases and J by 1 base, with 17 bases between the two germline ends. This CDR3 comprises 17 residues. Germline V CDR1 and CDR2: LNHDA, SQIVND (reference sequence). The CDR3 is CASSIGGGRGGTDTQYF. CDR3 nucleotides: TGTGCCAGTAGTATCGGCGGGGGCCGGGGCGGCACAGATACGCAGTATTTT.

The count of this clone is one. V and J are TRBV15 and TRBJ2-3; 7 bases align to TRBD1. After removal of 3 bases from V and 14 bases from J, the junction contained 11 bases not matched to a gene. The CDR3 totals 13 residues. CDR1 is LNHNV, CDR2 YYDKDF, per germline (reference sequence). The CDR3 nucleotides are TGTGCCACCAGCAGGTTCCCGACTCCAGGGGGGTATTTT. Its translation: CATSRFPTPGGYF.

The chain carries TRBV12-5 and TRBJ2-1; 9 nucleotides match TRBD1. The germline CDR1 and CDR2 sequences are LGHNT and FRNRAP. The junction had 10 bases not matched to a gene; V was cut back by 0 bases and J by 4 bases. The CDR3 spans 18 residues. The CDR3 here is CASGLVRWGDRAYNEQFF. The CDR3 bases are TGTGCTAGTGGTTTGGTAAGGTGGGGGGACAGGGCTTACAATGAGCAGTTCTTC.

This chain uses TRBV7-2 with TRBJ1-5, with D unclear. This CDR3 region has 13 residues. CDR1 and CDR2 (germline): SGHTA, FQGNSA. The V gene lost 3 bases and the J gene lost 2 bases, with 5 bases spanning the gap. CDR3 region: CASSFSGNQPQHF. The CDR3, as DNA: TGTGCCAGCAGCTTTTCTGGCAATCAGCCCCAGCATTTT.

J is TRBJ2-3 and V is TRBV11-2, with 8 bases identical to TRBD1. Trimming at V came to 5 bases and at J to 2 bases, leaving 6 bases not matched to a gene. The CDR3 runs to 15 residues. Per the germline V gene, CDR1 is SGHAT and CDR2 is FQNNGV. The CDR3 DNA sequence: TGTGCCAGCAGCCCTCGGGACAGGACCACAGATACGCAGTATTTT. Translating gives CASSPRDRTTDTQYF. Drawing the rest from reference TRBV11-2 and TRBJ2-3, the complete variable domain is EAGVAQSPRYKIIEKRQSVAFWCNPISGHATLYWYQQILGQGPKLLIQFQNNGVVDDSQLPKDRFSAERLKGVDSTLKIQPAKLEDSAVYLCASSPRDRTTDTQYFGPGTRLTVL.

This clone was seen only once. CDR3 DNA: TGTGCCAGCAGTTTATTCCCAGGGATGAATGAAAAACTGTTTTTT. Amino acids: CASSLFPGMNEKLFF. The rearrangement joins TRBV27 to TRBJ1-4; D possibly corresponds to TRBD1 (5 bases). CDR3 length: 15 amino acids. The germline V gene has CDR1 MNHEY and CDR2 SMNVEV (reference sequence). Between the trimmed V and J ends, which lost 1 base and 5 bases, there was a span of 11 bases.

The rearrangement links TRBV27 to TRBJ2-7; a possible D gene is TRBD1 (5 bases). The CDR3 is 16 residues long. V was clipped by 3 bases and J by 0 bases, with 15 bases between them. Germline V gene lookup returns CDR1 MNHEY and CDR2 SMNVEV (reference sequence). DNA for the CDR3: TGTGCCAGCAGTTTTACCAAAGGACATTTCTCCTACGAGCAGTACTTC. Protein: CASSFTKGHFSYEQYF.

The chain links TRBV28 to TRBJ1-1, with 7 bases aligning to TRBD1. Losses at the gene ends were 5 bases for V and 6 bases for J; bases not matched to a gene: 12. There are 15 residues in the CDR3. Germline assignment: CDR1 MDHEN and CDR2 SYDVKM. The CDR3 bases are TGTGCCAGCAGTCTATTACAGGGGCCGGGACCTGAAGCTTTCTTT. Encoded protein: CASSLLQGPGPEAFF.

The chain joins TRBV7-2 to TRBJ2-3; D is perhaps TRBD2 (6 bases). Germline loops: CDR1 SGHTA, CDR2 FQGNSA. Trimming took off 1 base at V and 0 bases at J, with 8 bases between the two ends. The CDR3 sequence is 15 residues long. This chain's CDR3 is CASSLVGTSTDTQYF. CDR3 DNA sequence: TGTGCCAGCAGCTTAGTAGGGACTAGCACAGATACGCAGTATTTT.